The rows below give T cell receptor beta chains drawn from one sample of a study of blood T cell repertoires in COVID-19. Sequenced by immunoSEQ multiplex PCR; TCRdb stores in-frame clones only, minus some. The sample includes about 76,000 clones, 86% of them seen just once. Specimen: peripheral blood. These TCRs come from a human donor in a cohort sampled during active COVID-19. CDR3s include the opening cysteine and the closing phenylalanine or tryptophan. A D gene is named only where the DNA matches it firmly. Size values are once, few and many counts, or a class for expanded clones, and some rows have none.

d_call | j_call | v_call | clone_size | cdr3_nt | cdr3_aa
NA | TRBJ2-3 | TRBV3-1/TRBV3-2 | NA | TGTGCCAGCAGCCAAGATGGCCTCCTCACAGATACGCAGTATTTT | CASSQDGLLTDTQYF
TRBD1 | TRBJ1-2 | TRBV10-3 | NA | TGTGCCATCAGTGGGGGACAGGACCATAACTATGGCTACACCTTC | CAISGGQDHNYGYTF
TRBD2 | TRBJ2-1 | TRBV9 | NA | TGTGCCAGCAGCCGCGGGGGGGCTTCTTCCTACAATGAGCAGTTCTTC | CASSRGGASSYNEQFF
NA | TRBJ1-4 | TRBV9 | NA | TGTGCCAGCAGCGTAGCGGACAGAAACGACGAAAAACTGTTTTTT | CASSVADRNDEKLFF
NA | TRBJ2-3 | TRBV19 | once | TGTGCCAGTAGTCCCCCCGGTCGTACGCAGTATTTT | CASSPPGRTQYF
NA | TRBJ2-6 | TRBV27 | NA | TGTGCCAGCAGTGATCTCAGCAGGGGTTTGTCAGGGGCCAACGTCCTGACTTTC | CASSDLSRGLSGANVLTF
NA | TRBJ2-1 | TRBV7-3 | NA | TGTGCCAGCAGCCCCCCGGGAACCTCCTACAATGAGCAGTTCTTC | CASSPPGTSYNEQFF
TRBD2 | TRBJ2-5 | TRBV5-1 | NA | TGCGCCAGCAGCCCGGCGGGGGACGTTGAGGAGACCCAGTACTTC | CASSPAGDVEETQYF
NA | TRBJ2-5 | TRBV4-2 | NA | TGTGCCAGCAGCCAAGGTCAGGGGGGCAAGACCCAGTACTTC | CASSQGQGGKTQYF
NA | TRBJ2-7 | TRBV19 | NA | TGTGCCAGTAGTATGAGGGAGGGGGCCTACGAGCAGTACTTC | CASSMREGAYEQYF
NA | TRBJ2-2 | TRBV7-8 | NA | TGTGCCAGCAGCTTAAGGGAGACCGGGGAGCTGTTTTTT | CASSLRETGELFF
TRBD2 | TRBJ2-7 | TRBV6-5 | NA | TGTGCCGCGGGGGTTTTCTACGAGCAGTACTTC | CAAGVFYEQYF
TRBD1 | TRBJ1-1 | TRBV13 | NA | TGTGCCAGCAGCTCACATCATACAGGGGGCGCGGGCACTGAAGCTTTCTTT | CASSSHHTGGAGTEAFF
NA | TRBJ1-2 | TRBV30 | many | TGTGCCTGGAATAGGCCCGGGGGCTACACCTTC | CAWNRPGGYTF
NA | TRBJ2-1 | TRBV29-1 | NA | TGCAGCTCCCTTACACGCCTCTCCTACAATGAGCAGTTCTTC | CSSLTRLSYNEQFF
TRBD1 | TRBJ1-2 | TRBV7-9 | NA | TGTGCCAGCAGCTTCGAAGGGGGCGGCTACACCTTC | CASSFEGGGYTF
TRBD2 | TRBJ2-1 | TRBV5-1 | once | TGCGCCAGCAGCTCTAGCGGGGGGATCTACAATGAGCAGTTCTTC | CASSSSGGIYNEQFF
TRBD2 | TRBJ2-1 | TRBV4-1 | NA | TGCGCCAGCAGCCCGAACCTAGCGGGAGGGTGGAATGAGCAGTTCTTC | CASSPNLAGGWNEQFF
TRBD1 | TRBJ2-7 | TRBV5-1 | NA | TGCGCCAGCAGCCCTGACAGGGGCTACGAGCAGTACTTC | CASSPDRGYEQYF
NA | TRBJ2-2 | TRBV6-5 | NA | TGTGCCAGCAAGTTCGGAGATTACACCGGGGAGCTGTTTTTT | CASKFGDYTGELFF
TRBD1 | TRBJ1-4 | TRBV19 | NA | TGTGCCAGTAGTATAGTCCGGACAGGGGGGAATGAAAAACTGTTTTTT | CASSIVRTGGNEKLFF
NA | TRBJ2-1 | TRBV4-1 | once | TGCGCCAGCAGCCAAGAGCGTGGTGAGCAGTTCTTC | CASSQERGEQFF
TRBD2 | TRBJ2-7 | TRBV5-4 | once | TGTGCCAGCAGCTTGGCCCTTGCTAGCGGGGACTCCTACGAGCAGTACTTC | CASSLALASGDSYEQYF
NA | TRBJ1-2 | TRBV7-9 | NA | TGTGCCAGCAGCTTAGAAACGGGGAACTATGGCTACACCTTC | CASSLETGNYGYTF
NA | TRBJ2-7 | TRBV7-9 | NA | TGTGCCAGCAGCTTAGGGCGGCAGAGCTCCTACGAGCAGTACTTC | CASSLGRQSSYEQYF
NA | TRBJ1-1 | TRBV12-3/TRBV12-4 | NA | TGTGCCAGCAGTTTACAGGGTATGACTGAAGCTTTCTTT | CASSLQGMTEAFF
TRBD1 | TRBJ2-1 | TRBV7-3 | NA | TGTGCCAGCAGCTTCCTAGGGACAGGGGATTACAATGAGCAGTTCTTC | CASSFLGTGDYNEQFF
TRBD1 | TRBJ2-7 | TRBV5-1 | NA | TGCGCCAGCAGCCCCGGACAGGGGGTCCACGAGCAGTACTTC | CASSPGQGVHEQYF
TRBD2 | TRBJ2-3 | TRBV5-1 | NA | TGCGCCAGCAGACCTCCGGGACTAGCGGGAGGTACAGATACGCAGTATTTT | CASRPPGLAGGTDTQYF
NA | TRBJ2-1 | TRBV7-9 | NA | TGTGCCAGCAGCTTACTCGCGGGCCTGGATAGCAATGAGCAGTTCTTC | CASSLLAGLDSNEQFF
TRBD1 | TRBJ1-2 | TRBV30 | NA | TGTGCCTGGAGTGGCGGGACAGGGGGCCTTGGCTACACCTTC | CAWSGGTGGLGYTF
NA | TRBJ1-5 | TRBV5-1 | once | TGCGCCAGCAGCGTGGGACATTTACCTAATCAGCCCCAGCATTTT | CASSVGHLPNQPQHF
NA | TRBJ1-5 | TRBV11-2 | NA | TGTGCCAGCAGCTTAGGACAGAACAATCAGCCCCAGCATTTT | CASSLGQNNQPQHF
TRBD2 | TRBJ2-5 | TRBV7-2 | once | TGTGCCAGCAGCTTAAACCCTAGCGGGGGAGGACAAGAGACCCAGTACTTC | CASSLNPSGGGQETQYF
TRBD1 | TRBJ2-3 | TRBV7-2 | NA | TGTGCCGGGGCAGGGGACAGTCCAGATACGCAGTATTTT | CAGAGDSPDTQYF
TRBD1 | TRBJ2-7 | TRBV29-1 | NA | TGCAGCGTTGAGGGACTTGGGACAGGCCTCTCCTACGAGCAGTACTTC | CSVEGLGTGLSYEQYF
NA | TRBJ1-2 | TRBV18 | NA | TGTGCCAGCTCGGAGGGGACCTTATCTGGCTACACCTTC | CASSEGTLSGYTF
NA | TRBJ1-6 | TRBV7-9 | few | TGTGCCAGCAGTCGAGATGATTCACCCCTCCACTTT | CASSRDDSPLHF
TRBD1 | TRBJ1-1 | TRBV19 | NA | TGTGCCAGTAGTATCTTCGGACAGGGAGGCACTGAAGCTTTCTTT | CASSIFGQGGTEAFF
NA | TRBJ2-3 | TRBV7-2 | NA | TGTGCCAGCAGCCTGGCGACTGGCGGTACGCAGTATTTT | CASSLATGGTQYF